This TCR beta chain was sequenced during a study of cytomegalovirus exposure and HLA in healthy donors. Study-level results: Segments of the TCR beta V type were, in most cases, productive about 90% or about 30% of the time in an earlier analysis.

Points on this clone: The antigen remains unidentified.

The PCR was carried out with 60 Vbeta primers and 13 Jbeta primers. Per the authors' pipeline: A follow-up analysis tallied about 80 million unique TCR beta chains, about 10 million shared. TCRdb's copy holds only in-frame clones and misses some; the assay was immunoSEQ multiplex PCR. D and trimming were read from the DNA, whereas the V and J calls and clone size are those reported in that table. The table lists approximately 140,000 clones, approximately 79% of them singletons. Trimming took off 4 bases at V and 1 base at J, with 12 bases between the two ends. CDR3 size: 15 residues. Germline V gene sequence: CDR1 SGHRS, CDR2 YFSETQ.

The source material was PBMCs. This clonotype was obtained from a man aged 18 to 30 in good health and CMV-seronegative. The chain is built from TRBV5-1 and TRBJ1-5, with D unclear. The CDR3: CASSLGGLSNQPQHF. The CDR3 DNA sequence: TGCGCCAGCAGCCTCGGTGGACTAAGCAATCAGCCCCAGCATTTT. Complete variable domain (other parts from reference TRBV5-1 and TRBJ1-5): KAGVTQTPRYLIKTRGQQVTLSCSPISGHRSVSWYQQTPGQGLQFLFEYFSETQRNKGNFPGRFSGRQFSNSRSEMNVSTLELGDSALYLCASSLGGLSNQPQHFGDGTRLSIL.